The T cell receptor (beta chain) under discussion was sequenced for a study of T cell changes during pregnancy in multiple sclerosis. This table comes from immunoSEQ multiplex PCR, and its TCRdb copy is limited to in-frame clones, with some not included. The sample has tens of thousands of clones, about 93% seen once. The CDR3 has 15 amino acids. Germline V gene lookup returns CDR1 LGHNA and CDR2 YSLEER. Trimming at V came to 1 base and at J to 4 bases, leaving 4 bases not matched to a gene. This sample comprised CD4+ T cells from peripheral blood mononuclear cells, obtained in the second trimester of pregnancy. V usage is TRBV4-3 and J usage is TRBJ2-5; 9 bases line up with TRBD2. The TCR sequence derives from a female donor with multiple sclerosis, enrolled in a pregnancy study. The CDR3 DNA is TGCGCCAGCAGCCAAGTAGCGGGGGCCTCAGAGACCCAGTACTTC. Translation gives CASSQVAGASETQYF.